This T cell receptor (beta chain) came from a study of blood T cell repertoires in COVID-19. About the study: The analysed material was cDNA or gDNA that came from T cells, B-cell-depleted T cells, or PBMCs.

Per the original methods: Estimated nucleated cell counts came from reference gene primer amplification. TCRdb's table, derived via immunoSEQ multiplex PCR, lists solely in-frame clones and lacks some. V and J calls and clone size are as listed in that table; D and trimming were resolved from the DNA. The sample has fewer than 90,000 clones, around 85% seen once. Trimming stripped 1 base from V and 5 bases from J, with 7 bases between. The CDR3 has 13 residues. Germline assignment: CDR1 KGHDR and CDR2 SFDVKD. This sequence joins TRBV24-1 and TRBJ1-2, with a weak D call TRBD1 (5 bases). What was sequenced was peripheral blood. This receptor was obtained from a man aged 80 or over in a cohort sampled during active COVID-19. The CDR3 here is CATSDFGGYGYTF. The CDR3 nucleotides are TGTGCCACCAGTGATTTCGGGGGGTATGGCTACACCTTC.